Listed here is a single TCR beta chain. This PCR relied on a set of 60 Vbeta primers and 13 Jbeta primers. Profiling relied on immunoSEQ multiplex PCR, and the TCRdb table lists in-frame clones only, not all of them. The data contain more than 95,000 clones, about 68% of them seen just once; the ten biggest clones take up 9.5% to 13%. The sample is drawn from a study of cytomegalovirus exposure and HLA in healthy donors. V was pared by 7 bases and J by 1 base, with 15 bases between. This CDR3 region has 15 residues. Germline assignment: CDR1 SNHLY and CDR2 FYNNEI. The specimen sequenced was PBMCs. The rearrangement links TRBV2 to TRBJ2-3; no clear D gene. The TCR was taken from a woman between 45 and 60 years old in good health and CMV-seropositive. CDR3 in amino acids: CASTEPGYGTDTQYF. CDR3 DNA: TGTGCCAGCACCGAGCCCGGGTATGGCACAGATACGCAGTATTTT.